The present entry profiles one T cell receptor beta chain with its context. This clone has just one count. Its cognate antigen has yet to be identified. Base quality data are lacking; no much larger clone is found one base away. The data are from a study of blood T cell repertoires in COVID-19 (dated by TCRdb to about 2020). With regard to the full study: Samples from collaborators originated in the United States, Italy and Spain and spanned both the acute and convalescent phases of COVID-19. The material from the prospective study consisted of cDNA or gDNA derived from T cells, B-cell-depleted T cells, or PBMCs. Deeply sampled blood TCRbeta repertoires from subjects exposed to, actively infected with, or recovered from COVID-19 were included in the dataset. A freely available public database, intended as a resource for researchers studying the immune response to SARS-CoV-2, is where the repertoires were released. Samples came from the ongoing ImmuneRACE study (first 160 participants) plus 1,254 subjects from 6 global collaborators. The sample metadata nearly always contained a de-identified subject ID, COVID-19 status, age in years and sex. Where available, HLA class I and class II types were obtained from metadata supplied by the sample provider rather than from assay-based typing. General study outcomes and caveats: The quantity of clinical and demographic metadata differed by source and by participant and was supplied without curation.

Measured from the cysteine to the phenylalanine, the CDR3 is 16 residues long. Left in the record is the CDR3 DNA by itself, 48 bases read in frame from the first base. CDR1 MNHEY and CDR2 SVGAGI are derived from the germline V gene. V was cut back by 4 bases and J by 0 bases, leaving a gap of 12 bases between them. TCRbeta CDR3 regions were amplified from genomic DNA using the immunoSEQ Assay, a bias-controlled multiplex PCR. On the authors' methods: Nucleated cell counts per sample were estimated from amplification of reference gene primers within the assay. To quantify the absolute abundance of each unique TCRbeta CDR3 rearrangement, sequence reads were collapsed and filtered. For each sample, productive Simpson clonality was calculated as the square root of Simpson's diversity index across productive rearrangements. TCRdb took over this immuneACCESS table, retaining in-frame rearrangements with V and J assigned. Such tables are incomplete; in checked studies, under half of the missing clones stem from an unresolved V gene, and the remainder is unexplained. V, J and clone size were drawn from that table, and D and trimming were deduced from the DNA. This sample has about 440,000 clones in its table, and 88% of those were observed once. The ten largest clones capture roughly 12% of the sample.

One collaborating source in Seattle enrolled patients during active infection and followed them longitudinally through the course of disease. The collaborating institutions used their own protocols to collect whole blood in K2EDTA tubes. For TCRbeta analysis, collaborator samples were shipped as frozen whole blood, as isolated PBMCs, or as DNA extracted from either sample type. The clonotype comes from a woman between 50 and 59 years old with COVID-19, enrolled during active disease. The chain uses TRBV6-5 and TRBJ1-4; the D gene cannot be resolved reliably. The sequenced sample consisted of peripheral blood. The encoded CDR3 is CASSSGLFATNEKLFF. In nucleotide form, the sequence is TGTGCCAGCAGTTCGGGGTTATTTGCAACTAATGAAAAACTGTTTTTT.